This entry is about one TCR beta chain. Its antigen is still unknown. The sample originates from a study of T cells in narcolepsy. Using immunoSEQ multiplex PCR, the repertoire was profiled, and TCRdb retains in-frame clones only, with some absent. The data hold about 27,000 clones, with roughly 86% observed a single time. Findings and caveats of the study: Autoreactive clonotypes reportedly recurred in blood of same and different patients, not controls.

Germline V gene lookup returns CDR1 MNHNS and CDR2 SASEGT. The junction had 10 bases not matched to a gene; V was cut back by 8 bases and J by 7 bases. CDR3 size: 14 residues. The origin of this receptor is a human donor with narcolepsy. This chain connects TRBV6-1 to TRBJ1-5, with 8 nucleotides matching TRBD1. Sequenced sample: CD45RA- memory CD4+ T cells from PBMCs. CDR3 loop: CASGRQGTSQPQHF. The CDR3 region has the DNA TGTGCCAGCGGGAGACAGGGGACGAGCCAGCCCCAGCATTTT.